Listed here are 8 T cell receptor beta chains from one sample, sequenced in a study of vaccination and CD4 T cells after COVID-19 (dated by TCRdb to between 2021 and 2023). The protocol used for the library was PCR. TCRdb records Illumina iSeq 100 as the sequencer. TCR sequencing of DNA from cultured CD4+ T cells used the Oncomine TCR Beta short-read assay at the Johns Hopkins FTIC core. The raw public data were reprocessed by TCRdb itself: fastp quality trimming at Q25, MiXCR clonotype calling, in-frame beta chains only. Every distinct CDR3 protein forms one entry, paired with its most common genes and DNA. The sample table holds about 3,900 distinct CDR3 sequences, of which under 30% were seen once. The ten largest clonotypes hold around 16% of the sample. Taken with the paper, the label for treatment or condition translates to: approximately 11-day PBMC culture with coronavirus spike peptide pools or control peptides (ViraFEST assay). CD4+ T cells from unexposed donors were collected before the COVID-19 pandemic (2011-2018).

Which antigens these TCRs recognize remains unknown. The sample taken for sequencing was CD4+ T cells from blood, cultured in vitro. The origin of the receptors is a human donor in good health.

The table lists this clonotype with a few counts. The chain employs TRBV20-1 and TRBJ2-7, with a tentative D call TRBD2 (6 bases). The CDR3 length is 15 residues. Germline V lookup: CDR1 DFQATT, CDR2 SNEGSKA (reference sequence). V was clipped by 5 bases and J by 2 bases, with 19 bases between them. CDR3 sequence (DNA): TGCAGTGCTCGAACTGTCCGCGGGACCACCTACGAGCAGTACTTC. Its translation: CSARTVRGTTYEQYF.

This chain connects TRBV7-9 to TRBJ2-7; the D gene is possibly TRBD2 (6 bases). The CDR3 loop spans 12 amino acids. Trimming cost V 1 base and J 12 bases, with 13 bases left between them. Germline loops: CDR1 SEHNR, CDR2 FQNEAQ (reference sequence). The CDR3 DNA follows: TGTGCCAGCAGCTTAGGGCGGGAAGAGGGGTACTTC. Its translation is CASSLGREEGYF.

There are a few counts of this clonotype. The chain couples TRBV24-1 to TRBJ2-5; D uncertain. Germline-derived CDR1 and CDR2 are KGHDR and SFDVKD. With 5 bases removed from V and 4 bases from J, the gap between germline ends came to 16 bases. The CDR3 runs 15 residues. CDR3 nucleotide sequence: TGTGCCACCAGTGCCTTCCGCGGAGCCATAGAGACCCAGTACTTC. Translated: CATSAFRGAIETQYF.

The V and J genes are TRBV11-1 and TRBJ1-1; D ambiguous. Trimming shortened V by 5 bases and J by 5 bases, and 15 bases separated the two germline ends. The CDR3 spans 14 residues. The V gene's germline CDR1 is SGHAT and CDR2 FQDESV (reference sequence). CDR3 sequence (DNA): TGTGCCAGCAGCCCTGGACCAAGTCGGACTGAAGCTTTCTTT. Its protein is CASSPGPSRTEAFF. The variable domain in full, with the rest retrieved from reference TRBV11-1 and TRBJ1-1, is EAEVAQSPRYKITEKSQAVAFWCDPISGHATLYWYRQILGQGPELLVQFQDESVVDDSQLPKDRFSAERLKGVDSTLKIQPAELGDSAMYLCASSPGPSRTEAFFGQGTRLTVV.

This clonotype was seen only a few times. V and J are TRBV10-3 and TRBJ1-2; possible D gene TRBD1, 6 bases. Germline V gene sequence: CDR1 ENHRY, CDR2 SYGVKD. The V end lost 3 bases, the J end lost 7 bases, and 15 bases lay between the germline ends. The CDR3 is 14 residues long. The CDR3 sequence is CAISDPDGGGGYTF. The CDR3 bases are TGTGCCATCAGTGATCCGGATGGAGGGGGTGGCTACACCTTC.

In nucleotides, the CDR3 is TGCGCCAGCAGCCCAACCGTCGGGGGTACTGAAGCTTTCTTT. Translation: CASSPTVGGTEAFF. The J gene is TRBJ1-1, the V gene TRBV5-1; a possible D gene is TRBD1 (5 bases). Trimming left V 4 bases short and J 5 bases short, with 15 bases between. Germline CDR1 is SGHRS and CDR2 is YFSETQ. This CDR3 contains 14 residues. Full variable domain (outside the CDR3, taken from reference TRBV5-1 and TRBJ1-1): KAGVTQTPRYLIKTRGQQVTLSCSPISGHRSVSWYQQTPGQGLQFLFEYFSETQRNKGNFPGRFSGRQFSNSRSEMNVSTLELGDSALYLCASSPTVGGTEAFFGQGTRLTVV.

This clonotype showed up just a few times. This sequence joins TRBV5-4 and TRBJ1-2; D possibly corresponds to TRBD1 (6 bases). The CDR3 sequence is 15 residues long. Germline V gives CDR1 SGHNT, CDR2 YYREEE (reference sequence). Trimming removed 3 bases at V and 5 bases at J, with 17 bases between. The CDR3, as DNA: TGTGCCAGCAGCTGGGGGACACTTAGGGGGTATGGCTACACCTTC. Translating it yields CASSWGTLRGYGYTF. The full variable domain, with the rest looked up from reference TRBV5-4 and TRBJ1-2, is ETGVTQSPTHLIKTRGQQVTLRCSSQSGHNTVSWYQQALGQGPQFIFQYYREEENGRGNFPPRFSGLQFPNYSSELNVNALELDDSALYLCASSWGTLRGYGYTFGSGTRLTVV.

By sample fraction, this clonotype is medium-sized. The chain couples TRBV15 to TRBJ1-2; D remains ambiguous. Trimming took 1 base from V and 4 from J, leaving 10 bases between them. CDR3 length: 14 amino acids. The germline V gene encodes CDR1 LNHNV and CDR2 YYDKDF (reference sequence). CDR3 nucleotide sequence: TGTGCCACCAGCAGAGTGGTAAGAAGCTATGGCTACACCTTC. This codes for CATSRVVRSYGYTF. Full variable domain (rest looked up from reference TRBV15 and TRBJ1-2): DAMVIQNPRYQVTQFGKPVTLSCSQTLNHNVMYWYQQKSSQAPKLLFHYYDKDFNNEADTPDNFQSRRPNTSFCFLDIRSPGLGDTAMYLCATSRVVRSYGYTFGSGTRLTVV.